This is a list of T cell receptor beta chains from one sample in a study of T cells after yellow fever vaccination. MiXCR, applied by TCRdb to the 5' RACE reads, yields one record per CDR3 protein. The sample has about 320,000 distinct CDR3 sequences; around 10% are singletons. Specimen: CD4+ T cells sorted from PBMCs, collected 45 days after the yellow fever booster vaccination. The receptors were sampled from a man between 18 and 35 years old who received the YFV17D yellow fever vaccine. The conserved cysteine and the conserved F or W are not part of the CDR3 here. Each record gives: J gene, V gene, CDR3 protein.

TRBJ1-4	TRBV12-3/TRBV12-4	ASSLGQRRGEKLF
TRBJ2-7	TRBV7-8	ASSLGGGTSTSYEQY
TRBJ2-7	TRBV29-1	SVEDGDSAD
TRBJ2-7	TRBV30	ACALLYEQY
TRBJ2-1	TRBV10-3	AITLDRGNEQF
TRBJ2-4	TRBV10-1	ASSESAGAKNIQY
TRBJ2-2	TRBV19	ASSIDRGSESAGELF
TRBJ2-2	TRBV11-2	ASSLAGTTTGELF
TRBJ1-2	TRBV27	ASSPRGQTGGYT
TRBJ2-3	TRBV3-1	ASSQDSYGRDTQY
TRBJ2-2	TRBV7-6	ASSSGLLNTGELF
TRBJ2-5	TRBV4-3	ASSQERAQETQY
TRBJ1-5	TRBV2	ASSGTGHPNQPQH
TRBJ2-7	TRBV5-1	ASSLVGQGRNEQY
TRBJ1-5	TRBV2	ASSEVRNQPQH
TRBJ2-3	TRBV7-2	ASSSLAGGVTDTQY
TRBJ1-2	TRBV12-3/TRBV12-4	ASRASLRTGGNGYT
TRBJ1-2	TRBV9	ASSVNTGGRYT
TRBJ1-5	TRBV6-2/TRBV6-3	ASSYLWNQPQH
TRBJ2-3	TRBV24-1	ATRASGTDTQY
TRBJ2-1	TRBV28	ASRGGGSYNEQF
TRBJ2-5	TRBV29-1	SVVRETQY
TRBJ2-3	TRBV20-1	SSIEGASTDTQY
TRBJ2-5	TRBV4-3	ASSQEALGTQY
TRBJ1-2	TRBV12-3/TRBV12-4	ASSTGQGFGYT
TRBJ2-2	TRBV15	ATSGREYTGELF
TRBJ2-5	TRBV20-1	SARDLGGQETQY
TRBJ2-7	TRBV12-3/TRBV12-4	ASSPPFSPGQGDEQY
TRBJ2-3	TRBV5-4	ASSLPAEGTQY
TRBJ1-4	TRBV7-2	ASSRGSGNEKLF
TRBJ1-2	TRBV3-1	ASSQEWTGENYGYT
TRBJ2-3	TRBV6-2/TRBV6-3	ASRYARVWGGTDTQY
TRBJ1-1	TRBV19	ASRDGGRNTEAF
TRBJ1-2	TRBV30	AWSRQGLNYGYT
TRBJ1-1	TRBV6-2/TRBV6-3	ASITAGGTEAF
TRBJ1-4	TRBV5-1	ASSRGATNEKLF